The following is a T cell receptor beta chain sequence with its context. What it binds is not known. The CDR3 sequence is 15 residues long. This entry comes from a study of blood T cells in healthy people across ages. General study points: Long-lived donors exceeded aged donors in naive CD4+ cells and diversity. Researchers report that TCR beta diversity correlated strongly with naive T cell percentage.

Next came a second PCR, run for about 6 to 12 cycles, which used a sample-barcoded 5' primer along with a J-beta primer mix. MiXCR was run by TCRdb on the 5' RACE reads, yielding one entry per CDR3 protein. This sample carries hundreds of thousands of distinct CDR3 sequences, 49% of them seen once, and the ten largest clones take roughly 34%. The chain is built from TRBV12-3 or TRBV12-4 and TRBJ2-7; D may be TRBD2 (6 bases). This TCR was recovered from a woman in her sixties in good health. Sequencing was done on a sample of blood. In nucleotides, the CDR3 is TGTGCTAGCTCTCCCCTGGGGGGTGGGTCCTACGAGCAGTACTTC. It yields the protein CASSPLGGGSYEQYF.